This T cell receptor beta chain was sequenced for a study of blood T cell repertoires in COVID-19. Study-wide context: Spain, Italy and the United States supplied samples that represented acute and convalescent COVID-19.

Per the original methods: Estimation of nucleated cell counts relied on the amplification of reference gene primers. TCRdb's copy holds only in-frame clones and misses some; the assay was immunoSEQ multiplex PCR. V and J calls plus clone size are reproduced from that table; the DNA served to infer D and trimming. The sample lists about 160,000 clones, approximately 80% occurring once. Remarks on this clone: An end of the junction differs from the germline gene, which may be a read error.

This CDR3 is built from 16 residues. The V gene's germline CDR1 is SGHTA and CDR2 FQGTGA. The sequenced sample was peripheral blood. The chain links TRBV7-3 to TRBJ2-1, with 8 bases aligning to TRBD1. The sequence was obtained from a man between 65 and 80 years old with acute or convalescent COVID-19. The CDR3 is CANSLSPDRGWNEQFF. The DNA for the CDR3 is TGTGCCAACAGCTTAAGTCCCGACAGGGGTTGGAATGAGCAGTTCTTC.